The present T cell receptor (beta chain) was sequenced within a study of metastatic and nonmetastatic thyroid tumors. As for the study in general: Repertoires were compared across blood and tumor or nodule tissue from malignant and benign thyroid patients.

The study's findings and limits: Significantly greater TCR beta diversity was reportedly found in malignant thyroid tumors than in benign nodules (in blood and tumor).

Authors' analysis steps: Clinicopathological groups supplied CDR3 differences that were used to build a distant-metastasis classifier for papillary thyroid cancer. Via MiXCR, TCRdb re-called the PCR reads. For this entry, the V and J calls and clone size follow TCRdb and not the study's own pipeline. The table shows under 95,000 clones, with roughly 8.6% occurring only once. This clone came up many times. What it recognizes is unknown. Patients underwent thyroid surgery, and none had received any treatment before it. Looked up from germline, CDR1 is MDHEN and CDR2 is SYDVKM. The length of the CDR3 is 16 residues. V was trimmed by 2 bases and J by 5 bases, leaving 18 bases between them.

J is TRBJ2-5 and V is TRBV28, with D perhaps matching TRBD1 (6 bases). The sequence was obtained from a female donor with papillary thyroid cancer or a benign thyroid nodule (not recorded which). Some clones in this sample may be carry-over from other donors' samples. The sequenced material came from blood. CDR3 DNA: TGTGCCAGCAGTTTAAACGCCGCAGGGGTAGGTGAGACCCAGTACTTC. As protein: CASSLNAAGVGETQYF.